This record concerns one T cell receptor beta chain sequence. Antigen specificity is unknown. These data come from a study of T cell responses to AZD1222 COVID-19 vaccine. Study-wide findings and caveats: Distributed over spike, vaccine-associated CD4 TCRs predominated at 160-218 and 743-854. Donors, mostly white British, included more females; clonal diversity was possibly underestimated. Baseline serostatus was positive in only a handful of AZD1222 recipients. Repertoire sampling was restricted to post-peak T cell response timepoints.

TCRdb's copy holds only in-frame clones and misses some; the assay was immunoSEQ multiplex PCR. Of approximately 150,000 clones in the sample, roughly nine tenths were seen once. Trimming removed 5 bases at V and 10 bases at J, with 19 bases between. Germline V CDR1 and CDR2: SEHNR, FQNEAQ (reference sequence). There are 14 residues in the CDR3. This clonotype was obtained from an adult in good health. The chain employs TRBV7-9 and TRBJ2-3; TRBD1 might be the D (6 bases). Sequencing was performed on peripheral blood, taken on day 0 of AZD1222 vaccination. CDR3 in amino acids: CASSQGTDGVAQYF. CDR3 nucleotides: TGTGCCAGCAGCCAGGGGACCGACGGGGTGGCGCAGTATTTT.